This T cell receptor (beta chain) emerged from a study of early T cells in non-severe SARS-CoV-2 infection. Study-level background: RNA in bulk from unsorted whole blood was sequenced, and chains were unpaired. Broader study findings: The matching step, a VDJdb search, favored anti-spike CD8 responses and missed private and CD4 specificities.

This clonotype came up a few times. The target antigen is unknown. Individual cDNA molecules received unique molecular identifiers during library preparation. TCRdb re-called the 5' RACE reads through MiXCR, storing one row per CDR3 protein. The data hold fewer than 120,000 distinct CDR3 sequences, with roughly 12% observed a single time. The J segment lost 4 bases and the V segment lost 3 bases, leaving 7 bases of the junction unmatched. Germline V CDR1 and CDR2: SGHRS, YFSETQ. The CDR3 is 16 amino acids. The clonotype was recovered from an adult who was a healthcare worker with PCR-confirmed SARS-CoV-2 infection or an uninfected control (not recorded which). The sample consisted of whole blood, taken at baseline. The chain combines TRBV5-1 with TRBJ2-2; 9 nucleotides line up with TRBD1. The CDR3 sequence: CASSYQGQGTTGELFF. DNA for the CDR3: TGCGCCAGCAGCTACCAGGGACAGGGAACCACCGGGGAGCTGTTTTTT.